This T cell receptor (beta chain) was identified during a study of blood T cell repertoires in COVID-19 (dated by TCRdb to 2018 to 2021). For context, the study as a whole: Samples from collaborators originated in the United States, Italy and Spain and spanned both the acute and convalescent phases of COVID-19. The prospective study material was composed of cDNA or gDNA derived from T cells, B-cell-depleted T cells, or PBMCs. Sample metadata almost always included a de-identified subject ID, COVID-19 status, age in years and sex. Subjects who had been exposed to COVID-19, were actively infected with it, or had recovered from it provided the deeply sampled blood TCRbeta repertoires that made up the dataset. HLA class I and class II types, where available, came from metadata supplied by the sample provider rather than from assay-based typing. The repertoires were made available in a free public database intended to serve as a resource for research on the immune response to SARS-CoV-2. The samples were drawn from two sources: the first 160 participants of the ongoing ImmuneRACE study, and 1,000 to 1,500 subjects contributed by 6 global collaborators. Results and caveats for the whole study, not just this receptor: How much clinical and demographic metadata was included differed by source and by participant, and the metadata was provided uncurated.

The immunoSEQ Assay, a bias-controlled multiplex PCR, was used to amplify TCRbeta CDR3 regions from genomic DNA. The paper's processing steps were these. The number of nucleated cells in each sample was estimated from the amplification of reference gene primers within the assay. To quantify the absolute abundance of each unique TCRbeta CDR3 rearrangement, sequence reads were collapsed and filtered. Productive Simpson clonality was computed per sample as the square root of Simpson's diversity index over productive rearrangements. TCRdb stores this immuneACCESS table with in-frame sequences only. Part of the clones is absent; in the studies checked, under half of the shortfall reflects unresolved V genes, and no reason is known for the rest. The DNA was the basis for D and trimming; V, J and clone size are from that table. For this sample there are 50,000 to 65,000 clones; roughly 84% appear just once. The biggest ten clones account for 15% to 20% of the sample.

According to the germline V gene (reference sequence), CDR1 reads LGHDT and CDR2 reads YNNKEL. Trimming at the junction amounts to 4 bases on V and 4 bases on J, and the germline ends lie 11 bases apart. There are 13 amino acids in the CDR3, from cysteine to phenylalanine inclusive. The DNA shown is the 39-base CDR3, in frame from base 1. In Seattle, one collaborating source enrolled patients while the infection was active and tracked those patients longitudinally over the course of disease. Collaborating institutions collected whole blood in K2EDTA tubes following their own protocols. For TCRbeta analysis, collaborators shipped samples as frozen whole blood, isolated PBMCs, or DNA extracted from either of those sample types. Concerning this clone itself: Its antigen is currently not known. No clone much larger than this one lies a single base away; base qualities are absent.

The sequenced sample consisted of peripheral blood. This TCR was sampled from a man aged 60 to 69 with COVID-19, enrolled during active disease. The chain is made from TRBV3-1 (or the pseudogene TRBV3-2) and TRBJ2-7; the D region possibly corresponds to TRBD2 (6 bases align). CDR3 protein: CASSPSEGYEQYF. The DNA is TGTGCCAGCAGCCCATCGGAGGGTTACGAGCAGTACTTC.